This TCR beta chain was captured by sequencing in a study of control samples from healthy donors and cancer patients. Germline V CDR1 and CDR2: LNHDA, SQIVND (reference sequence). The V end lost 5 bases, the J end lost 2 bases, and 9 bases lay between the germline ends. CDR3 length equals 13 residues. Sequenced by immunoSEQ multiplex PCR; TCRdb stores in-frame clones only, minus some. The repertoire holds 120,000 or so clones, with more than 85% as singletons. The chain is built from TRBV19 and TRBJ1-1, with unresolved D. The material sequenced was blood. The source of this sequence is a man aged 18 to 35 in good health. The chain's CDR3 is CASSFPSNTEAFF. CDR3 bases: TGTGCCAGTAGTTTCCCCAGCAACACTGAAGCTTTCTTT. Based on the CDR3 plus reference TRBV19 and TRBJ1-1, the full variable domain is DGGITQSPKYLFRKEGQNVTLSCEQNLNHDAMYWYRQDPGQGLRLIYYSQIVNDFQKGDIAEGYSVSREKKESFPLTVTSAQKNPTAFYLCASSFPSNTEAFFGQGTRLTVV.